Listed below are T cell receptor beta chains from one sample, sequenced in a study of T-cell reconstitution after alpha-beta-depleted transplantation in children. TCRdb fed the PCR reads into MiXCR, producing one record per CDR3 protein. The table includes 750,000 to 950,000 distinct CDR3 sequences, roughly 15% detected once. Sequenced here: PBMCs, mostly from graft donor cells, sampled 360 days after TCRalphabeta/CD19-depleted stem cell transplant. These receptors were collected from a male patient younger than 18 who had a stem cell transplant for acute lymphoblastic leukemia, so the T cells may come from the graft donor. Each CDR3 is given with its conserved first and last residue. The order of the fields is V gene, D gene, clone size, J gene, CDR3 protein, CDR3 DNA. D genes are given only for firm matches. Some rows have no size entry. The others give once, few or many, or a class for an expanded clone.

v_call: TRBV5-1; d_call: TRBD2; clone_size: many; j_call: TRBJ2-1; cdr3_aa: CASSSGLAHNEQFF; cdr3_nt: TGCGCCAGCAGCTCGGGACTAGCGCACAATGAGCAGTTCTTC
v_call: TRBV4-1; d_call: TRBD1; clone_size: many; j_call: TRBJ2-3; cdr3_aa: CASSQGDRVTDTQYF; cdr3_nt: TGCGCCAGCAGCCAAGGAGACAGGGTCACAGATACGCAGTATTTT
v_call: TRBV25-1; d_call: .; clone_size: many; j_call: TRBJ2-5; cdr3_aa: CASSEESETQYF; cdr3_nt: TGTGCCAGCAGTGAAGAATCAGAGACCCAGTACTTC
v_call: TRBV6-1; d_call: .; clone_size: .; j_call: TRBJ2-3; cdr3_aa: CASSEALHTRDTQYF; cdr3_nt: TGTGCCAGCAGTGAAGCGCTTCACACAAGAGATACGCAGTATTTT
v_call: TRBV23-1; d_call: TRBD2; clone_size: .; j_call: TRBJ2-1; cdr3_aa: CASSRFTSGYNEQFF; cdr3_nt: TGCGCCAGCAGTCGTTTCACTAGCGGTTACAATGAGCAGTTCTTC
v_call: TRBV7-3; d_call: .; clone_size: .; j_call: TRBJ2-1; cdr3_aa: CASSLVKGGYNEQFF; cdr3_nt: TGTGCCAGCAGCTTAGTCAAGGGAGGATACAATGAGCAGTTCTTC
v_call: TRBV29-1; d_call: .; clone_size: few; j_call: TRBJ1-2; cdr3_aa: CSVGGHRGGYTF; cdr3_nt: TGCAGCGTGGGGGGACACCGGGGCGGCTACACCTTC
v_call: TRBV10-3; d_call: .; clone_size: few; j_call: TRBJ2-3; cdr3_aa: CAISQLFRDPSTDTQYF; cdr3_nt: TGTGCCATCAGCCAACTATTCCGGGACCCGAGCACAGATACGCAGTATTTT
v_call: TRBV5-1; d_call: .; clone_size: .; j_call: TRBJ2-2; cdr3_aa: CASSHAQGRTGELFF; cdr3_nt: TGCGCCAGCAGCCACGCCCAAGGGAGGACCGGGGAGCTGTTTTTT
v_call: TRBV12-3/TRBV12-4; d_call: .; clone_size: many; j_call: TRBJ2-6; cdr3_aa: CAISKGSGANVLTF; cdr3_nt: TGTGCCATCTCCAAGGGCTCTGGGGCCAACGTCCTGACTTTC
v_call: TRBV20-1; d_call: .; clone_size: .; j_call: TRBJ2-5; cdr3_aa: CSARDSTFQETQYF; cdr3_nt: TGCAGTGCTAGAGATTCGACTTTCCAAGAGACCCAGTACTTC
v_call: TRBV12-3/TRBV12-4; d_call: .; clone_size: .; j_call: TRBJ1-2; cdr3_aa: CASSFHGYYGYTF; cdr3_nt: TGTGCCAGCAGTTTCCACGGTTACTATGGCTACACCTTC
v_call: TRBV14; d_call: TRBD1; clone_size: .; j_call: TRBJ1-2; cdr3_aa: CASSPQQGKIYGYTF; cdr3_nt: TGTGCCAGCAGCCCCCAACAGGGGAAAATCTATGGCTACACCTTC
v_call: TRBV29-1; d_call: TRBD2; clone_size: .; j_call: TRBJ2-7; cdr3_aa: CSAGGTSGRGDEQYF; cdr3_nt: TGCAGCGCCGGAGGGACTAGCGGGAGGGGTGACGAGCAGTACTTC